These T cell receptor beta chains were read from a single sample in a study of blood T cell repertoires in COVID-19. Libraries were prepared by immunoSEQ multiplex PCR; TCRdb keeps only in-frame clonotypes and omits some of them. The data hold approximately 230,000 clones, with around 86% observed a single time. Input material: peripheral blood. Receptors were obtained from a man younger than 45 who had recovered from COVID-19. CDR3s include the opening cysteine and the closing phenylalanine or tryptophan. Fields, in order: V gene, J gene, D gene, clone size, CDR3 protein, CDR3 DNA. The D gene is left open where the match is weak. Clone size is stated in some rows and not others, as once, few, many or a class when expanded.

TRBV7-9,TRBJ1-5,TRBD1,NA,CASSDDRVGNQPQHF,TGTGCCAGCAGCGATGACAGGGTAGGAAATCAGCCCCAGCATTTT
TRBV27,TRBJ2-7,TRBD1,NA,CASSLQLGYRGLMYF,TGTGCCAGCAGTCTGCAACTGGGATACAGGGGGCTCATGTACTTC
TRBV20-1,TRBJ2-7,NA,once,CSATDGDEQYF,TGCAGTGCTACCGACGGGGACGAGCAGTACTTC
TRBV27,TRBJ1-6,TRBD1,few,CASSFYGQGGSPLHF,TGTGCCAGCAGTTTCTATGGACAGGGTGGTTCACCCCTCCACTTT
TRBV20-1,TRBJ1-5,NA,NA,CSASRTVERPQHF,TGCAGTGCTAGTAGGACAGTTGAACGGCCCCAGCATTTT
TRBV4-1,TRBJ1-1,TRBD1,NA,CASSQAGTGVFTEAFF,TGCGCCAGCAGCCAAGCCGGGACAGGGGTATTCACTGAAGCTTTCTTT
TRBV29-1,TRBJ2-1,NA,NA,CSVGVRLSSYNEQFF,TGCAGCGTTGGGGTAAGACTAAGCTCCTACAATGAGCAGTTCTTC
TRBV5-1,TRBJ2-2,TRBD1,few,CASSVGQGTAGELFF,TGCGCCAGCAGCGTCGGACAGGGTACGGCCGGGGAGCTGTTTTTT
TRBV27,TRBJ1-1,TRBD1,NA,CASSQQGLITEAFF,TGTGCCAGCAGTCAACAGGGGCTGATCACTGAAGCTTTCTTT
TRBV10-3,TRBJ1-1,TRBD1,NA,CAIRDTRQGAINTEAFF,TGTGCCATCAGAGATACGCGGCAGGGGGCAATCAACACTGAAGCTTTCTTT
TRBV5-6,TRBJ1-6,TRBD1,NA,CASSRGQGRSPLHF,TGTGCCAGCAGCAGGGGACAGGGGAGATCACCCCTCCACTTT
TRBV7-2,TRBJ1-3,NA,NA,CASSLNRVDTIYF,TGTGCCAGCAGCTTAAACAGGGTCGACACCATATATTTT
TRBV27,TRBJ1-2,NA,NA,CASSWFGGGYGYTF,TGTGCCAGCAGTTGGTTCGGGGGTGGCTATGGCTACACCTTC
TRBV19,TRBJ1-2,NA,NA,CASSIPQFYGYTF,TGTGCCAGTAGTATACCACAGTTCTATGGCTACACCTTC
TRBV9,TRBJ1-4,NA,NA,CASSENREEKLFF,TGTGCCAGCAGTGAAAATCGAGAGGAAAAACTGTTTTTT
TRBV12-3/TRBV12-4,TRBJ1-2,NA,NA,CASSLERAGGYTF,TGTGCCAGCAGTTTGGAAAGGGCGGGAGGCTACACCTTC
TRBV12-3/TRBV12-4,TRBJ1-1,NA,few,CASSFSWTEAFF,TGTGCCAGCAGCTTTAGTTGGACTGAAGCTTTCTTT
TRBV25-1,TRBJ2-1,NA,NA,CASSRIYNEQFF,TGTGCCAGCAGCAGGATATACAATGAGCAGTTCTTC
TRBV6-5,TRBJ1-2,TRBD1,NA,CATMEDGQGAYGYTF,TGTGCCACAATGGAGGATGGACAGGGGGCCTATGGCTACACCTTC
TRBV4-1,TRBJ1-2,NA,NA,CASSQEVLLYGYTF,TGCGCCAGCAGCCAAGAAGTCTTGCTATATGGCTACACCTTC
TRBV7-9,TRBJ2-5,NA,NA,CASVLSETQYF,TGTGCCAGTGTCTTATCGGAGACCCAGTACTTC
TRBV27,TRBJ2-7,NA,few,CASRPDRPVLSYEQYF,TGTGCCAGCAGGCCCGACAGGCCTGTCCTCTCCTACGAGCAGTACTTC
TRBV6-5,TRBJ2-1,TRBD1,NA,CASSYAGQGYNEQFF,TGTGCCAGCAGTTACGCGGGACAGGGTTACAATGAGCAGTTCTTC
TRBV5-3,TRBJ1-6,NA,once,CARSPGLSSYNSPLHF,TGTGCCAGAAGCCCAGGGTTAAGCTCCTATAATTCACCCCTCCACTTT
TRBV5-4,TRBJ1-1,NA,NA,CASSLTGTEAFF,TGTGCCAGCAGCTTGACGGGAACTGAAGCTTTCTTT
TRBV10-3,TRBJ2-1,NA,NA,CAISAGAGNEQFF,TGTGCCATCAGTGCTGGTGCAGGAAATGAGCAGTTCTTC
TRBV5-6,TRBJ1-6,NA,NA,CASSLGPGIGSPLHF,TGTGCCAGCAGCCTGGGTCCGGGGATCGGTTCACCCCTCCACTTT